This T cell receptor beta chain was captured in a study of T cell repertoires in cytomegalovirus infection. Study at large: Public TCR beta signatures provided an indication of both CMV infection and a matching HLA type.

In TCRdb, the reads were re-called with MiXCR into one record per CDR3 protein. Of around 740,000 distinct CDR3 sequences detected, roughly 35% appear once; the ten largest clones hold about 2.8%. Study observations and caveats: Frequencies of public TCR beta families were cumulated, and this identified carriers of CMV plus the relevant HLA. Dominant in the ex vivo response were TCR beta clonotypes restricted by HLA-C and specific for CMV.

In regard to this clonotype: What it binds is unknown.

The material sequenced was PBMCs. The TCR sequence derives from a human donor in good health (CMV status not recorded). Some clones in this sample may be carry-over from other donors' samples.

CDR3 sequence reads: CASSYWGVSNTEAFF. The CDR3 region has the DNA TGTGCCAGCAGTTACTGGGGGGTCTCGAACACTGAAGCTTTCTTT. This rearrangement joins TRBV6-5 to TRBJ1-1, with a tentative D call TRBD1 (5 bases). V was clipped by 1 base and J by 1 base, with 10 bases between them. The CDR3 extends over 15 amino acids. Germline lookup yields CDR1 MNHEY and CDR2 SVGAGI.